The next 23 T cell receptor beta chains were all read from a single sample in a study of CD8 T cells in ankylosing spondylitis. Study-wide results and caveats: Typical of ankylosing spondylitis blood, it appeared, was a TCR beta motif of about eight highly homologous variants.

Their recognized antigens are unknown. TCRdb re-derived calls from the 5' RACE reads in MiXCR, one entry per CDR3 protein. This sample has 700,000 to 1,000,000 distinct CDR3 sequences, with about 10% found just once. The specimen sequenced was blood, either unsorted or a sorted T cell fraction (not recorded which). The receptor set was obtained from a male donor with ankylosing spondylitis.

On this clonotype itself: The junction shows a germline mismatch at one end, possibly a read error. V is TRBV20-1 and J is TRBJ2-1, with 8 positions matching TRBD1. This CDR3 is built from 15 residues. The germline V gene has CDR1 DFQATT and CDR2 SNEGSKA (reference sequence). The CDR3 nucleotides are TGCGGTGCTAGAGATATTCGACAGGGGTGGAATGAGCAGTTCTTC. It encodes CGARDIRQGWNEQFF.

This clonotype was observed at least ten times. This CDR3 reads CASTEMRQTTSYEQYF. The CDR3 DNA follows: TGTGCCAGCACAGAAATGAGGCAGACTACCTCCTACGAGCAGTACTTC. The chain employs TRBV11-2 and TRBJ2-7, with a weak D call TRBD2 (5 bases). Germline values: CDR1 SGHAT, CDR2 FQNNGV. V was clipped by 7 bases and J by 0 bases, with 19 bases between them. The CDR3 runs 16 residues.

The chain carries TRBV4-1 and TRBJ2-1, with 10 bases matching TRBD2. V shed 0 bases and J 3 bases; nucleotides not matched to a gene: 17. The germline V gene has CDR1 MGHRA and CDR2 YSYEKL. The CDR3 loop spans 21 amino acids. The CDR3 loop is CASSQENGDRLTSGDYNEQFF. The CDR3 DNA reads TGCGCCAGCAGCCAAGAAAATGGGGACAGACTCACTAGCGGGGACTACAATGAGCAGTTCTTC.

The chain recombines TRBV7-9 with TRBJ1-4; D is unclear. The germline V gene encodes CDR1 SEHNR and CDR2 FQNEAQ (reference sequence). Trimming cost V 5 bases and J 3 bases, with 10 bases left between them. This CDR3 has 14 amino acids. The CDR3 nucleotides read TGTGCCAGCAGCCCCGGGATGGCTAATGAAAAACTGTTTTTT. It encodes CASSPGMANEKLFF.

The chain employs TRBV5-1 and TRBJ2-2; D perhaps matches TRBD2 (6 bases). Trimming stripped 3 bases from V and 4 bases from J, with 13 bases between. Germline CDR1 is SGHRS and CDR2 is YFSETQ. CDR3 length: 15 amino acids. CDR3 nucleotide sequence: TGCGCCAGCAGCTCTTCGGGAGTGGGCACCGGGGAGCTGTTTTTT. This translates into CASSSSGVGTGELFF.

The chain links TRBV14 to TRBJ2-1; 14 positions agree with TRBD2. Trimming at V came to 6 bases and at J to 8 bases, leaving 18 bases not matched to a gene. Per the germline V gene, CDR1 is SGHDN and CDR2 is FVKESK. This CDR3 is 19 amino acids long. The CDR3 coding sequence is TGTGCCAGCAGTCCGGGGGGACTAGCGGGAGTAACGGTTGAATATGAGCAGTTCTTC. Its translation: CASSPGGLAGVTVEYEQFF.

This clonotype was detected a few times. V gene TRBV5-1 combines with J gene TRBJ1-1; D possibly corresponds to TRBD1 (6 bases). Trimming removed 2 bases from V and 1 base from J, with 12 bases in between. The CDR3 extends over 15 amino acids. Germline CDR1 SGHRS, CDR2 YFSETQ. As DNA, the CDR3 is TGCGCCAGCAGCTTACTGACAGGCCAGAACACTGAAGCTTTCTTT. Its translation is CASSLLTGQNTEAFF.

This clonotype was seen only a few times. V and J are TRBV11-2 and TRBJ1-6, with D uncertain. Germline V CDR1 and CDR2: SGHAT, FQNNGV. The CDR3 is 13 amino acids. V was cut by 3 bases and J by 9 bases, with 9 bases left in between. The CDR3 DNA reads TGTGCCAGCAGCTTTTCGATGGCTTCACCCCTCCACTTT. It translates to CASSFSMASPLHF. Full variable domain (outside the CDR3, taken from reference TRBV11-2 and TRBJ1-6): EAGVAQSPRYKIIEKRQSVAFWCNPISGHATLYWYQQILGQGPKLLIQFQNNGVVDDSQLPKDRFSAERLKGVDSTLKIQPAKLEDSAVYLCASSFSMASPLHFGNGTRLTVT.

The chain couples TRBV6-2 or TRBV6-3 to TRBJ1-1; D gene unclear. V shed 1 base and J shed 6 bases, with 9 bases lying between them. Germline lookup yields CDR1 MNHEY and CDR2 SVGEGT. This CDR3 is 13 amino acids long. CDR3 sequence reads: CASSYYRSAEAFF. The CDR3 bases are TGTGCCAGCAGTTACTATCGGAGTGCTGAAGCTTTCTTT.

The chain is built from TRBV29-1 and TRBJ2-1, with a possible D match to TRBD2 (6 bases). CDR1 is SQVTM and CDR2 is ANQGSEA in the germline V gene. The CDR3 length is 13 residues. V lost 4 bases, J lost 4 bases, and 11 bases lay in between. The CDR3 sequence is CSVAARGYNEQFF. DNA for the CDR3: TGCAGCGTTGCTGCCCGGGGGTACAATGAGCAGTTCTTC.

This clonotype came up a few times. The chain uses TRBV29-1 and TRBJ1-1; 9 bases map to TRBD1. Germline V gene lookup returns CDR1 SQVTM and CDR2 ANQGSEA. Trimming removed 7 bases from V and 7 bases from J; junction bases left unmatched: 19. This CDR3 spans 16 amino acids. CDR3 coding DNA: TGCAGCGCCGAAGGGGGTCCCGGGACAGGGAGAGGTGAAGCTTTCTTT. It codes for CSAEGGPGTGRGEAFF. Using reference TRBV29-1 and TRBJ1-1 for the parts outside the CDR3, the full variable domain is SAVISQKPSRDICQRGTSLTIQCQVDSQVTMMFWYRQQPGQSLTLIATANQGSEATYESGFVIDKFPISRPNLTFSTLTVSNMSPEDSSIYLCSAEGGPGTGRGEAFFGQGTRLTVV.

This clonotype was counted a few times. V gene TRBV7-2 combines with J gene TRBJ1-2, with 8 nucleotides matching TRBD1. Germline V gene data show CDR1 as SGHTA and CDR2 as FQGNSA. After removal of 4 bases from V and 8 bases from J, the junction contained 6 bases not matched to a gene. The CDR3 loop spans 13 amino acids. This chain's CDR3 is CASSSRQGRGYTF. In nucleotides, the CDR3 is TGTGCCAGCAGCTCGAGACAGGGGAGGGGCTACACCTTC.

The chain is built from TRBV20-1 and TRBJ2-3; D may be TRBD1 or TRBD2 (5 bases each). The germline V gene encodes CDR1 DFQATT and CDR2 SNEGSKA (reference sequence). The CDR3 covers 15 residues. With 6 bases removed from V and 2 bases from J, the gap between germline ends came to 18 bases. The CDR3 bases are TGCAGTGCACCTCCAGGGTCCGGGGTCACAGATACGCAGTATTTT. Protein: CSAPPGSGVTDTQYF.

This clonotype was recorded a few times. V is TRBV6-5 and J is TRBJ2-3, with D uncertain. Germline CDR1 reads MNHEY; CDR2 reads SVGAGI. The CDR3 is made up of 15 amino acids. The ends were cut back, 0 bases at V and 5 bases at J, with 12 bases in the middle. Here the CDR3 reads CASSYSGWGKDTQYF. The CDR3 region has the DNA TGTGCCAGCAGTTACTCCGGCTGGGGTAAAGATACGCAGTATTTT.

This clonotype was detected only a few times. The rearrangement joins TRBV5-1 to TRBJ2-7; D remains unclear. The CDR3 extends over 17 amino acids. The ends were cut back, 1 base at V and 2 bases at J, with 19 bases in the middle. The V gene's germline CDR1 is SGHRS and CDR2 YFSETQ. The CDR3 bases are TGCGCCAGCAGCTTGTGGGGTGCAAACCCGATAACCTACGAGCAGTACTTC. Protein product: CASSLWGANPITYEQYF. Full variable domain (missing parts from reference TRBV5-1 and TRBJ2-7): KAGVTQTPRYLIKTRGQQVTLSCSPISGHRSVSWYQQTPGQGLQFLFEYFSETQRNKGNFPGRFSGRQFSNSRSEMNVSTLELGDSALYLCASSLWGANPITYEQYFGPGTRLTVT.

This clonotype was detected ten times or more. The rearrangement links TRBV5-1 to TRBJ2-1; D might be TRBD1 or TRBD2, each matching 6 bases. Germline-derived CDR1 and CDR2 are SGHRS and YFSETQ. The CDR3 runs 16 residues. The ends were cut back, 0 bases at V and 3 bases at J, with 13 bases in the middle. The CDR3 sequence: CASSLGGGSIYNEQFF. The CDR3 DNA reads TGCGCCAGCAGCTTGGGAGGGGGGTCCATCTACAATGAGCAGTTCTTC. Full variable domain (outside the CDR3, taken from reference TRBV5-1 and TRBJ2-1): KAGVTQTPRYLIKTRGQQVTLSCSPISGHRSVSWYQQTPGQGLQFLFEYFSETQRNKGNFPGRFSGRQFSNSRSEMNVSTLELGDSALYLCASSLGGGSIYNEQFFGPGTRLTVL.

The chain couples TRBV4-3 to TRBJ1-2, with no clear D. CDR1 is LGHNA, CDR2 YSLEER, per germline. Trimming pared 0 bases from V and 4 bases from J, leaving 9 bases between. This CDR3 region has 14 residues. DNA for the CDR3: TGCGCCAGCAGCCAAGATTCGAGGGCCTATGGCTACACCTTC. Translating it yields CASSQDSRAYGYTF.

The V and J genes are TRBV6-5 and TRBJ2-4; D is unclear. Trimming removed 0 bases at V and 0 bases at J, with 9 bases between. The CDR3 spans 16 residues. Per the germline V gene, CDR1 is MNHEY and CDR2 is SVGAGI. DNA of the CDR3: TGTGCCAGCAGTTACTCGAGAACAGAAGCCAAAAACATTCAGTACTTC. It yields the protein CASSYSRTEAKNIQYF.

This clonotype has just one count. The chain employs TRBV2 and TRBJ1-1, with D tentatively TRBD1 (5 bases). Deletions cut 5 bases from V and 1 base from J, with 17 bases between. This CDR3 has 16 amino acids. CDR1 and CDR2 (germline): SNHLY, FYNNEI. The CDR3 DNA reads TGTGCCAGCAGTTTCCCCGGGACCCCTGGGAACACTGAAGCTTTCTTT. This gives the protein CASSFPGTPGNTEAFF.

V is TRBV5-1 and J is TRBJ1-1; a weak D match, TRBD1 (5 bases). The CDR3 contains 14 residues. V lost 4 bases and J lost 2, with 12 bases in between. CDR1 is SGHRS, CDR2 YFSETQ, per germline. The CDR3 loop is CASSILTDNTEAFF. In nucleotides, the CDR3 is TGCGCCAGCAGCATTTTGACAGACAACACTGAAGCTTTCTTT.

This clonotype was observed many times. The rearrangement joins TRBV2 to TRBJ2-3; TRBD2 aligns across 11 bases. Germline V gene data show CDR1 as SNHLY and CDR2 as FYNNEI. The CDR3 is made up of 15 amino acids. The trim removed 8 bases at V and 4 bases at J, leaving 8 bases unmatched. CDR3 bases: TGTGCCAGCGGGAGACTAGCGGGGAGGGCAGATACGCAGTATTTT. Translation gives CASGRLAGRADTQYF.

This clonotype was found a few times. The CDR3 bases are TGTGCCAGCAGTTTTGAGGGGGCAACTAATGAAAAACTGTTTTTT. This translates into CASSFEGATNEKLFF. J is TRBJ1-4 and V is TRBV27, with D possibly being TRBD1 (6 bases). CDR3 size: 15 residues. V was shortened by 3 bases and J by 0 bases, with 8 bases between the two germline ends. Germline loops: CDR1 MNHEY, CDR2 SMNVEV (reference sequence).

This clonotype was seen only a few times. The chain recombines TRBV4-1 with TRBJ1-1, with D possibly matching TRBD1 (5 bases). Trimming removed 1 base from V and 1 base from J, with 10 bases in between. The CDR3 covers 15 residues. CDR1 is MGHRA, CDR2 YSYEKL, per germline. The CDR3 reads CASSQGAGKNTEAFF. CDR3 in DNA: TGCGCCAGCAGCCAAGGGGCAGGGAAGAACACTGAAGCTTTCTTT.